The next 12 T cell receptor beta chains were all read from a single sample in a study of T cell responses to AZD1222 COVID-19 vaccine. Generated by immunoSEQ multiplex PCR, the TCRdb table keeps only in-frame clones and is missing some. The sample lists around 150,000 clones; roughly 82% were seen once. The sample was peripheral blood, taken on day 0 of AZD1222 vaccination. The receptors were sampled from an adult in good health.

V usage is TRBV5-4 and J usage is TRBJ2-7, with 7 bases identical to TRBD1. The CDR3 consists of 16 residues. Trimming removed 3 bases from V and 6 bases from J; junction bases left unmatched: 15. The germline CDR1 and CDR2 sequences are SGHNT and YYREEE (reference sequence). The CDR3 loop is CASSSLGGSSPGEQYF. The CDR3 nucleotides read TGTGCCAGCAGCTCCCTAGGGGGCTCCTCTCCCGGCGAGCAGTACTTC.

The chain links TRBV2 to TRBJ1-1; D remains unclear. This CDR3 comprises 13 residues. Germline V gene lookup returns CDR1 SNHLY and CDR2 FYNNEI. V was shortened by 6 bases and J by 1 base, with 9 bases between the two germline ends. CDR3 in amino acids: CASRLGPNTEAFF. The CDR3 DNA reads as TGTGCCAGCAGGTTGGGTCCGAACACTGAAGCTTTCTTT.

This sequence joins TRBV5-6 and TRBJ2-7; D gene unclear. Germline CDR1 SGHDT, CDR2 YYEEEE. V lost 0 bases to trimming and J lost 0 bases, with 7 bases between them. This CDR3 spans 14 amino acids. CDR3 region: CASSLDIHSYEQYF. For the CDR3, the DNA is TGTGCCAGCAGCTTGGACATTCACTCCTACGAGCAGTACTTC.

This chain joins TRBV9 and TRBJ1-5; no clear D. Trimming shortened V by 1 base and J by 3 bases, and 5 bases separated the two germline ends. The CDR3 has 13 residues. CDR1 and CDR2 (germline): SGDLS, YYNGEE. The DNA of the CDR3 is TGTGCCAGCAGCGTACAGGACAATCAGCCCCAGCATTTT. Translating gives CASSVQDNQPQHF.

This rearrangement joins TRBV30 to TRBJ1-1; the D gene is possibly TRBD1 (5 bases). The ends were cut back, 6 bases at V and 0 bases at J, with 17 bases in the middle. Germline lookup yields CDR1 GTSNPN and CDR2 SVGIG (reference sequence). This CDR3 contains 15 residues. The CDR3: CACFERNRMNTEAFF. The CDR3 DNA sequence: TGTGCCTGTTTTGAGAGGAACAGGATGAACACTGAAGCTTTCTTT.

The chain carries TRBV19 and TRBJ2-7, with D possibly being TRBD2 (5 bases). The CDR3 has 15 residues. Trimming pared 7 bases from V and 0 bases from J, leaving 16 bases between. The V gene's germline CDR1 is LNHDA and CDR2 SQIVND (reference sequence). The CDR3 is CASTTGGSGSYEQYF. The CDR3 DNA sequence: TGTGCCAGTACCACGGGCGGGTCCGGCTCCTACGAGCAGTACTTC.

This clone was picked up a small number of times. J is TRBJ1-6 and V is TRBV10-3, with TRBD1 matching 7 bases. Germline V CDR1 and CDR2: ENHRY, SYGVKD. V was clipped by 6 bases and J by 7 bases; unmatched bases: 9. The CDR3 consists of 15 residues. The CDR3 reads CAIRETGTDNSPLHF. CDR3 DNA: TGTGCCATCAGGGAAACTGGGACAGACAATTCACCCCTCCACTTT.

This chain uses TRBV20-1 with TRBJ1-1, with D unclear. Trimming removed 3 bases at V and 10 bases at J, with 9 bases between. The germline CDR1 and CDR2 sequences are DFQATT and SNEGSKA (reference sequence). CDR3 length equals 10 residues. CDR3 nucleotides: TGCAGTGCTAGCCAGCAAGGAGCTTTCTTT. Translated, it gives CSASQQGAFF.

The rearrangement joins TRBV28 to TRBJ2-3, with a weak D call TRBD1 (5 bases). V lost 5 bases and J 2 bases, leaving 14 bases between the germline ends. The CDR3 has 15 amino acids. Germline V gives CDR1 MDHEN, CDR2 SYDVKM. The CDR3 region is CASSLTGSNTDTQYF. The DNA of the CDR3 is TGTGCCAGCAGTCTTACAGGAAGTAACACAGATACGCAGTATTTT.

The chain couples TRBV2 to TRBJ1-5; 8 nucleotides align to TRBD1. The CDR3 is made up of 15 amino acids. Unmatched junction bases numbered 8, after V lost 5 bases and J lost 5 bases. Germline V gene data show CDR1 as SNHLY and CDR2 as FYNNEI. In DNA form, the CDR3 reads TGTGCCAGCAGTTCCGGGACAGGTGAATATCAGCCCCAGCATTTT. It translates to CASSSGTGEYQPQHF.

The chain links TRBV19 to TRBJ1-2, with no clear D. The CDR3 sequence is 11 residues long. V lost 8 bases to trimming and J lost 3 bases, with 7 bases between them. CDR1 is LNHDA, CDR2 SQIVND, per germline (reference sequence). The CDR3 region is CASQEYYGYTF. The CDR3 DNA reads TGTGCCAGTCAGGAATACTATGGCTACACCTTC.

This clone appeared a single time. The rearrangement links TRBV4-2 to TRBJ1-2; D gene uncertain. Germline V gene data show CDR1 as LGHNA and CDR2 as YNFKEQ. Trimming stripped 3 bases from V and 8 bases from J, with 22 bases between. There are 16 residues in the CDR3. The CDR3 DNA sequence: TGTGCCAGCAGCCACGAAGAGCGAGGATTTTATGTGGGCTACACCTTC. The encoded protein is CASSHEERGFYVGYTF.